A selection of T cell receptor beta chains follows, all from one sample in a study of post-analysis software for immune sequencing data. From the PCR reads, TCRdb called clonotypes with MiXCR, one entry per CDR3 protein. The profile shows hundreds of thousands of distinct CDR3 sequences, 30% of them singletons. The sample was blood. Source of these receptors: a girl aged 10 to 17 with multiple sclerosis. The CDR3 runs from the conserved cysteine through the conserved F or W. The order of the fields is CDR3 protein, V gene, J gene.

CDR3 protein: CASSQVSGTDEQFF
V gene: TRBV4-1
J gene: TRBJ2-1

CDR3 protein: CASSSPGRRSYEQYF
V gene: TRBV28
J gene: TRBJ2-7

CDR3 protein: CASSLWAASTDTQYF
V gene: TRBV5-1
J gene: TRBJ2-3

CDR3 protein: CSARDRGQGGGIQYF
V gene: TRBV20-1
J gene: TRBJ2-4

CDR3 protein: CASTWEGETQYF
V gene: TRBV6-2/TRBV6-3
J gene: TRBJ2-5

CDR3 protein: CASTQPGQGAFNEQFF
V gene: TRBV6-5
J gene: TRBJ2-1

CDR3 protein: CSATILAGGRMRTDTQYF
V gene: TRBV29-1
J gene: TRBJ2-3

CDR3 protein: CSACSDREEVNEQYF
V gene: TRBV20-1
J gene: TRBJ2-7

CDR3 protein: CASSLVTGGNNEQFF
V gene: TRBV5-1
J gene: TRBJ2-1

CDR3 protein: CSAATGGESPLHF
V gene: TRBV20-1
J gene: TRBJ1-6

CDR3 protein: CASSLEGGLAKTQYF
V gene: TRBV7-2
J gene: TRBJ2-5

CDR3 protein: CASGVAGPNTEAFF
V gene: TRBV6-6
J gene: TRBJ1-1

CDR3 protein: CASSPRVPRGNTEAFF
V gene: TRBV6-5
J gene: TRBJ1-1

CDR3 protein: CASSRRSNYGYTF
V gene: TRBV27
J gene: TRBJ1-2

CDR3 protein: CASSPIAGGPTDTQYF
V gene: TRBV5-4
J gene: TRBJ2-3

CDR3 protein: CASSLEGLARSYNEQFF
V gene: TRBV5-6
J gene: TRBJ2-1

CDR3 protein: CASSQDSGQGGYTF
V gene: TRBV4-1
J gene: TRBJ1-2

CDR3 protein: CSVRQNLQDSGANVLTF
V gene: TRBV29-1
J gene: TRBJ2-6

CDR3 protein: CASSRGVDKGGEQYF
V gene: TRBV6-5
J gene: TRBJ2-7

CDR3 protein: CASSVSGSYNEQFF
V gene: TRBV9
J gene: TRBJ2-1

CDR3 protein: CAGSSLTGDNSPLHF
V gene: TRBV28
J gene: TRBJ1-6

CDR3 protein: CASSLRAGRGYGYTF
V gene: TRBV14
J gene: TRBJ1-2

CDR3 protein: CASSVPREVAEKLFF
V gene: TRBV9
J gene: TRBJ1-4

CDR3 protein: CASSFPGPLQYF
V gene: TRBV7-2
J gene: TRBJ2-3

CDR3 protein: CSARSDRLRIQYF
V gene: TRBV20-1
J gene: TRBJ2-4

CDR3 protein: CASSKDGALRNIQYF
V gene: TRBV9
J gene: TRBJ2-4

CDR3 protein: CSAAPREGGRETQYF
V gene: TRBV20-1
J gene: TRBJ2-5

CDR3 protein: CASSWDSLYEQYF
V gene: TRBV27
J gene: NA

CDR3 protein: CASSVTSGGTDTQYF
V gene: TRBV2
J gene: TRBJ2-3

CDR3 protein: CASSISTGNNYGYTF
V gene: TRBV5-1
J gene: TRBJ1-2

CDR3 protein: CASSPEGGRGETQYF
V gene: TRBV11-2
J gene: TRBJ2-5

CDR3 protein: CASSQMALNTEAFF
V gene: TRBV3-1
J gene: TRBJ1-1

CDR3 protein: CASSPGTSGGQQYF
V gene: TRBV6-2/TRBV6-3
J gene: TRBJ2-5

CDR3 protein: CASTPSWSRETQYF
V gene: TRBV12-3/TRBV12-4
J gene: TRBJ2-5

CDR3 protein: CSARERGLGHKSDTQYF
V gene: TRBV20-1
J gene: TRBJ2-3

CDR3 protein: CASSLDPSLKGTEAFF
V gene: TRBV5-1
J gene: TRBJ1-1

CDR3 protein: CSAMAALWGAYNEQYF
V gene: TRBV20-1
J gene: TRBJ2-5

CDR3 protein: CSARDGASGTPYNEQFF
V gene: TRBV20-1
J gene: TRBJ2-1

CDR3 protein: CASSGTVFEQYF
V gene: TRBV28
J gene: NA

CDR3 protein: CASGLSGVSTDTQYF
V gene: TRBV12-5
J gene: TRBJ2-3

CDR3 protein: CSAYPGQLSYEQYF
V gene: TRBV20-1
J gene: TRBJ2-7